This TCR beta chain derives from a study of blood T cell repertoires in COVID-19. All enrollees were about 18 to 89 years old and from 24 US areas. Germline CDR1 is SQVTM and CDR2 is ANQGSEA. This CDR3 contains 13 residues. V lost 6 bases to trimming and J lost 1 base; unmatched junction nucleotides: 2. The table came from immunoSEQ multiplex PCR; TCRdb's copy has only in-frame clones and leaves some out. The sample consists of about 330,000 clones, about 90% of them appearing once. This TCR came from a woman aged 25 to 39 who had recovered from COVID-19. The chain links TRBV29-1 to TRBJ1-1; 10 nucleotides match TRBD1. Sequencing input: PBMCs or T cells enriched from blood (not recorded which). The CDR3 bases are TGCAGCGTCGGGGACAGGGGGAACACTGAAGCTTTCTTT. This codes for CSVGDRGNTEAFF. Combining the CDR3 with reference TRBV29-1 and TRBJ1-1 gives the whole variable domain SAVISQKPSRDICQRGTSLTIQCQVDSQVTMMFWYRQQPGQSLTLIATANQGSEATYESGFVIDKFPISRPNLTFSTLTVSNMSPEDSSIYLCSVGDRGNTEAFFGQGTRLTVV.